The TCR beta chain under discussion was sequenced for a study of T-cell reconstitution after alpha-beta-depleted transplantation in children. After removal of 3 bases from V and 2 bases from J, the junction contained 5 bases not matched to a gene. Germline CDR1 and CDR2: SEHNR and FQNEAQ (reference sequence). The CDR3 runs 16 residues. Preparation of the TCRbeta library involved a method that used unique molecular identifiers. Via MiXCR, TCRdb re-called the PCR reads, giving one row per CDR3 protein. The sample shows roughly 590,000 distinct CDR3 sequences, over 15% of them seen only once. The table lists this clonotype with a few counts.

This sequence was found in a human donor who donated a stem cell graft to a child with acute myeloid leukemia. The sample in question was PBMCs from the stem cell graft donor, obtained from the stem cell graft. The V gene is TRBV7-9, the J gene TRBJ1-2, with TRBD1 matching 11 bases. The DNA for the CDR3 is TGTGCCAGCAGCTTGGGGGACAGGGGGGACAACTATGGCTACACCTTC. Protein: CASSLGDRGDNYGYTF.